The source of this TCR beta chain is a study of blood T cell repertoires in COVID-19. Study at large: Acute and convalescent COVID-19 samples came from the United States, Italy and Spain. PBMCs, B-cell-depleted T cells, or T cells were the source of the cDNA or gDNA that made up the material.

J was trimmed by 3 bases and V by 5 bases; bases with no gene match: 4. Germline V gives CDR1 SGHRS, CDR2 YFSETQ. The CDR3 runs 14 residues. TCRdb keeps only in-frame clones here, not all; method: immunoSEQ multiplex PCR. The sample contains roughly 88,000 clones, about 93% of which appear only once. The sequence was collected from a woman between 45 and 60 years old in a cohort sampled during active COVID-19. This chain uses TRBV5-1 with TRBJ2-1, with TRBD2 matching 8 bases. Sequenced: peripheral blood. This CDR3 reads CASRDSGDYNEQFF. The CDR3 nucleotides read TGCGCCAGCAGGGATAGCGGGGACTACAATGAGCAGTTCTTC.